This is a list of T cell receptor beta chains from one sample in a study of cytomegalovirus exposure and HLA in healthy donors. Clones were read by immunoSEQ multiplex PCR, and TCRdb kept only the in-frame ones, dropping some. Of 150,000 to 200,000 clones in the sample, 86% are singletons; the top ten hold roughly 1.5%. Sequenced input: PBMCs. These TCRs come from a woman younger than 35 in good health and CMV-seronegative. The CDR3 runs from the conserved cysteine through the conserved F or W. Each record gives: clone size, V gene, J gene, D gene, CDR3 protein, CDR3 DNA. A D gene is named only where the DNA matches it firmly. Size tells how often a clone was seen (once, few, many) or the class of an expanded clone, and some rows leave it out.

NA	TRBV4-1	TRBJ2-5	NA	CASSQDTGIQETQYF	TGCGCCAGCAGCCAAGACACAGGCATTCAAGAGACCCAGTACTTC
NA	TRBV7-3	TRBJ2-7	TRBD1	CASSIGTGTHEQYF	TGTGCCAGCAGCATCGGGACAGGGACCCACGAGCAGTACTTC
NA	TRBV7-8	TRBJ1-2	TRBD1	CASSLRDSPDYGYTF	TGTGCCAGCAGCCTAAGGGACAGTCCAGACTATGGCTACACCTTC
NA	TRBV7-9	TRBJ1-1	TRBD1	CASSGTGAMNTEAFF	TGTGCCAGCAGCGGGACAGGAGCCATGAACACTGAAGCTTTCTTT
NA	TRBV29-1	TRBJ2-5	NA	CSVEDREQGSETQYF	TGCAGCGTTGAAGATAGGGAACAGGGATCAGAGACCCAGTACTTC
NA	TRBV29-1	TRBJ2-1	TRBD2	CSVAVSGGYNEQFF	TGCAGCGTTGCGGTTAGCGGGGGGTACAATGAGCAGTTCTTC
NA	TRBV9	TRBJ2-3	TRBD2	CASSATGLAGVVGTDTQYF	TGTGCCAGCAGCGCCACGGGACTAGCGGGAGTTGTAGGCACAGATACGCAGTATTTT
NA	TRBV15	TRBJ2-3	NA	CATSRDRADTQYF	TGTGCCACCAGCAGAGATCGGGCAGATACGCAGTATTTT
NA	TRBV2	TRBJ1-2	NA	CASTLEVLNYGYTF	TGTGCCAGCACCTTGGAGGTCCTTAACTATGGCTACACCTTC
NA	TRBV5-6	TRBJ1-2	TRBD1	CASSSGTGGPNYGYTF	TGTGCCAGCAGCTCCGGGACAGGGGGTCCCAACTATGGCTACACCTTC
NA	TRBV5-1	TRBJ2-7	TRBD1	CASSLSPDRSGSEQYF	TGCGCCAGCAGCTTGTCCCCGGACAGGTCGGGGTCCGAGCAGTACTTC
NA	TRBV20-1	TRBJ1-1	NA	CSVKRHTEAFF	TGCAGTGTAAAGCGGCACACTGAAGCTTTCTTT
NA	TRBV27	TRBJ2-1	NA	CASSFRVIGAYNEQFF	TGTGCCAGCAGTTTCCGTGTTATCGGGGCCTACAATGAGCAGTTCTTC
NA	TRBV5-8	TRBJ1-4	NA	CASSLLSSSDEKLFF	TGTGCCAGCAGCTTATTAAGTTCGAGCGACGAAAAACTGTTTTTT
NA	TRBV5-1	TRBJ1-1	NA	CASSLQGPMVTEAFF	TGCGCCAGCAGCTTGCAGGGGCCGATGGTAACTGAAGCTTTCTTT
few	TRBV7-6	TRBJ2-1	TRBD1	CASSPGQASYNEQFF	TGTGCCAGCAGCCCCGGACAGGCCTCCTACAATGAGCAGTTCTTC
NA	TRBV9	TRBJ1-5	NA	CASSVGPSNQPQHF	TGTGCCAGCAGCGTAGGGCCTTCCAATCAGCCCCAGCATTTT
NA	TRBV2	TRBJ2-7	TRBD1	CASSEGGQVYYEQYF	TGTGCCAGCAGTGAAGGAGGACAGGTATACTACGAGCAGTACTTC
NA	TRBV11-2	TRBJ2-7	TRBD2	CASSSRTSGRIYEQYF	TGTGCCAGCAGCTCCAGGACTAGCGGGAGGATCTACGAGCAGTACTTC
NA	TRBV18	TRBJ1-1	NA	CASSPSTVNTEAFF	TGTGCCAGCTCTCCCTCTACAGTGAACACTGAAGCTTTCTTT
NA	TRBV5-1	TRBJ2-1	NA	CASSLVASRTYNEQFF	TGCGCCAGCAGCTTGGTAGCCTCGAGAACCTACAATGAGCAGTTCTTC
NA	TRBV5-4	TRBJ2-3	NA	CASSFGQDYTDTQYF	TGTGCCAGCAGCTTTGGGCAGGACTACACAGATACGCAGTATTTT
few	TRBV7-9	TRBJ2-3	NA	CASSPRSLGADTQYF	TGTGCCAGCAGCCCCCGCTCCCTCGGTGCAGATACGCAGTATTTT
NA	TRBV5-1	TRBJ2-3	TRBD2	CASSLGDSGDTDTQYF	TGCGCCAGCAGCTTGGGTGATAGCGGGGACACAGATACGCAGTATTTT
NA	TRBV5-6	TRBJ2-1	NA	CASSLAAGVRGSYNEQFF	TGTGCCAGCAGCTTGGCTGCGGGCGTTCGGGGGTCCTACAATGAGCAGTTCTTC
NA	TRBV19	TRBJ2-3	TRBD1	CASSTVTGEVGTDTQYF	TGTGCCAGTAGTACCGTGACAGGGGAGGTAGGCACAGATACGCAGTATTTT
NA	TRBV5-6	TRBJ1-4	NA	CASSDRTTNEKLFF	TGTGCCAGCAGCGACAGGACTACTAATGAAAAACTGTTTTTT
NA	TRBV5-1	TRBJ1-4	NA	CASSLALTGSNEELFF	TGCGCCAGCAGCTTGGCCTTAACAGGTTCTAATGAGGAACTGTTTTTT
NA	TRBV4-2	TRBJ2-1	TRBD2	CASSPTSGTQFF	TGTGCCAGCAGCCCCACCAGCGGGACCCAGTTCTTC
NA	TRBV10-3	TRBJ2-5	TRBD2	CAIRISGGGSETQYF	TGTGCCATCAGGATTAGCGGGGGGGGCAGCGAGACCCAGTACTTC
NA	TRBV27	TRBJ2-1	TRBD2	CASSSGTRAYNEQFF	TGTGCCAGCAGTTCCGGGACTAGAGCCTACAATGAGCAGTTCTTC
NA	TRBV15	TRBJ2-7	NA	CATSRAGPGVYYEQYF	TGTGCCACCAGCAGAGCCGGGCCGGGGGTCTACTACGAGCAGTACTTC
NA	TRBV6-5	TRBJ1-1	TRBD1	CASSYSRAQGEEKAFF	TGTGCCAGCAGTTACTCGAGGGCCCAGGGGGAGGAAAAAGCTTTCTTT
NA	TRBV19	TRBJ2-1	TRBD2	CASSHGGDYNEQFF	TGTGCCAGTAGTCATGGGGGGGACTACAATGAGCAGTTCTTC
NA	TRBV9	TRBJ2-1	NA	CASSELLANSYNEQFF	TGTGCCAGCAGCGAGCTCCTAGCGAACTCCTACAATGAGCAGTTCTTC
NA	TRBV30	TRBJ1-1	NA	CAWIVGANTEAFF	TGTGCCTGGATAGTGGGAGCGAACACTGAAGCTTTCTTT
NA	TRBV30	TRBJ2-7	TRBD2	CAWSVLAGPYEQYF	TGTGCCTGGAGTGTACTAGCGGGCCCCTACGAGCAGTACTTC
NA	TRBV5-4	TRBJ1-1	NA	CASMPDRRPEAFF	TGTGCCAGCATGCCCGACCGCAGGCCCGAAGCTTTCTTT